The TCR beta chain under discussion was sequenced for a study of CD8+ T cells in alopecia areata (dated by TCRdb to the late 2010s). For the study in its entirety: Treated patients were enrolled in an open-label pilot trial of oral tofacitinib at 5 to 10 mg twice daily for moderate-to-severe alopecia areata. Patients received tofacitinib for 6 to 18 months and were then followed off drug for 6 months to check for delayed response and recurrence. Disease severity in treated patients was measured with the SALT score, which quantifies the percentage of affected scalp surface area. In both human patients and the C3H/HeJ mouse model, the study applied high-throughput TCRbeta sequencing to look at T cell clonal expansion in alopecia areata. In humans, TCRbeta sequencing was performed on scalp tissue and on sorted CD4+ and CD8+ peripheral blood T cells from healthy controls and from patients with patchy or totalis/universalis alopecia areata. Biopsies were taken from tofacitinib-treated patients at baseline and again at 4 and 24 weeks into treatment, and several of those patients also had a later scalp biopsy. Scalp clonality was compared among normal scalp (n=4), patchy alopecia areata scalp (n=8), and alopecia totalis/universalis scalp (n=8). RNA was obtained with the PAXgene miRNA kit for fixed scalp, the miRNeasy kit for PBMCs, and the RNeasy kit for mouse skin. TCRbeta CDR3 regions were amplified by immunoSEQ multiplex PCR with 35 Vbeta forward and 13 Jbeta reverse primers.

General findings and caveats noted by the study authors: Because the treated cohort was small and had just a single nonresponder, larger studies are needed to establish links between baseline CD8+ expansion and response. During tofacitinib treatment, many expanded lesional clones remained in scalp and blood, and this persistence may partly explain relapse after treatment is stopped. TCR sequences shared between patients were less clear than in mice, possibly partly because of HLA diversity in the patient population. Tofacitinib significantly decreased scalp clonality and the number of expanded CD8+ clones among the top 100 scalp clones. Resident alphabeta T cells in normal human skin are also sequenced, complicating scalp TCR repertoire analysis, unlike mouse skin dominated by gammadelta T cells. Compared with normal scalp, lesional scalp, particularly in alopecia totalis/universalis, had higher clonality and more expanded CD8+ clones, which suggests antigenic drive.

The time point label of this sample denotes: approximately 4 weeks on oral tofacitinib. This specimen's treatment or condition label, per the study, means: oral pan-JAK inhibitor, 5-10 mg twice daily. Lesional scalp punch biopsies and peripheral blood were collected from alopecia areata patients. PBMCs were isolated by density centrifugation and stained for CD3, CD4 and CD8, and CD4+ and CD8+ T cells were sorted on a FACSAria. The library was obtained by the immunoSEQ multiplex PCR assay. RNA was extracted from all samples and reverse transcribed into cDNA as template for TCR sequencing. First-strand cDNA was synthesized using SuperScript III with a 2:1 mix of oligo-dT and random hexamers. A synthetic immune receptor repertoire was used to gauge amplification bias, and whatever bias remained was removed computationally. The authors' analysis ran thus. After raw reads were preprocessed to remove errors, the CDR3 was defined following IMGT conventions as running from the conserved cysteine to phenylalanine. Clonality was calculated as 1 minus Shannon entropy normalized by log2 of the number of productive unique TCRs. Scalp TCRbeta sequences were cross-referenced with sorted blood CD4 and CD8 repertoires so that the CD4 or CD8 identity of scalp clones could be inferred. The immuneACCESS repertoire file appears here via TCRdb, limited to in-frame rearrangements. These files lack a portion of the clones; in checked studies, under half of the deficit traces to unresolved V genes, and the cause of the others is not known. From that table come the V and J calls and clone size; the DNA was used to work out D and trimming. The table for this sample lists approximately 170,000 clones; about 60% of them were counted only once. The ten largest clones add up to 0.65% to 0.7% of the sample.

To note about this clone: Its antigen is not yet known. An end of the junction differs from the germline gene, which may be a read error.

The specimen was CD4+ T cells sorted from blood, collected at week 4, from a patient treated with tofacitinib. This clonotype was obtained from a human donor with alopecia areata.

Read as DNA, the sequence is TGCAGTACTAGCGGATACAATGAGCAGTTCTTC. Translated, it reads CSTSGYNEQFF. The V and J segments used are TRBV20-1 and TRBJ2-1; 8 bases in between match TRBD2. The CDR3, from cysteine to phenylalanine, totals 11 residues. Kept here is only the CDR3 DNA, which spans 33 bases and is read in frame from base 1. The germline V gene (reference sequence) sets CDR1 to DFQATT and CDR2 to SNEGSKA.